The 26 T cell receptor beta chains listed next were all sequenced from one sample in a study of blood T cell repertoires in COVID-19. Assay: immunoSEQ multiplex PCR; the TCRdb copy retains only in-frame clones and omits some. The sample records tens of thousands of clones, about 90% being singletons. Material: peripheral blood. The receptors were sampled from a human donor in a cohort sampled during active COVID-19.

The DNA for the CDR3 is TGTGCCAGCAGCTTAGCTCAGACTTGGTCGGAGACGCAGTATTTT. Translating gives CASSLAQTWSETQYF. The genes are TRBV7-2 and TRBJ2-3; D gene unclear. The CDR3 runs 15 residues. Germline loops: CDR1 SGHTA, CDR2 FQGNSA. V was cut by 0 bases and J by 9 bases, with 16 bases left in between.

V and J are TRBV7-2 and TRBJ1-2; D not resolved. Looked up from germline, CDR1 is SGHTA and CDR2 is FQGNSA. V lost 1 base and J lost 6, with 18 bases in between. The CDR3 is 16 amino acids. As DNA, the CDR3 is TGTGCCAGCAGCTTAGTGTTTCGGGTCCCCTCGGATGGCTACACCTTC. It yields the protein CASSLVFRVPSDGYTF.

The CDR3 loop reads CASSQEGRGRDQPQHF. CDR3 nucleotides: TGCGCCAGCAGCCAAGAAGGCAGGGGAAGGGACCAGCCCCAGCATTTT. The chain carries TRBV4-1 and TRBJ1-5; D may be TRBD1 (6 bases). V lost 0 bases, J lost 7 bases, and 16 bases lay in between. The length of the CDR3 is 16 residues. In germline, CDR1 is MGHRA, CDR2 YSYEKL.

The gene calls are TRBV5-1 and TRBJ2-7; 7 positions agree with TRBD1. With V trimmed by 3 bases and J by 2 bases, 2 bases remained unmatched. This CDR3 is 13 amino acids long. Germline CDR1 is SGHRS and CDR2 is YFSETQ. The chain's CDR3 is CASSWDSTYEQYF. In nucleotides, the CDR3 is TGCGCCAGCAGCTGGGACAGTACCTACGAGCAGTACTTC.

The chain recombines TRBV7-6 with TRBJ1-5; 9 positions agree with TRBD1. V dropped 5 bases and J dropped 3; count of bases not matched to a gene: 5. Germline V gene lookup returns CDR1 SGHVS and CDR2 FNYEAQ. CDR3 size: 15 residues. CDR3 DNA: TGTGCCAGCAGCCCAGGGACAGGGATCAATCAGCCCCAGCATTTT. Translating gives CASSPGTGINQPQHF.

The V gene is TRBV2, the J gene TRBJ2-1; no firm D call. V dropped 3 bases and J dropped 0 bases, with 12 bases sitting between them. Germline lookup yields CDR1 SNHLY and CDR2 FYNNEI. There are 16 residues in the CDR3. DNA for the CDR3: TGTGCCAGCAGTGAGTGGTCCGGTAGCTCCTACAATGAGCAGTTCTTC. Translating it yields CASSEWSGSSYNEQFF.

The chain carries TRBV6-5 and TRBJ1-1, with a tentative D call TRBD1 (5 bases). The V end was cut by 7 bases, the J end by 8 bases, with 17 bases between. The germline V gene encodes CDR1 MNHEY and CDR2 SVGAGI. The CDR3 is 13 amino acids. This CDR3 reads CASTWRGSVEAFF. The CDR3 DNA reads as TGTGCCAGCACCTGGCGGGGGTCGGTGGAAGCTTTCTTT.

The chain links TRBV7-9 to TRBJ2-7; 14 nucleotides agree with TRBD2. Germline V gene lookup returns CDR1 SEHNR and CDR2 FQNEAQ (reference sequence). The CDR3 contains 16 residues. Trimming took 4 bases from V and 5 from J; bases not matched to a gene: 7. The DNA of the CDR3 is TGTGCCAGCAGCTACTACGGACTAGCGGGAGGTAACGAGCAGTACTTC. Translated: CASSYYGLAGGNEQYF.

The rearrangement links TRBV1 to TRBJ1-3; TRBD1 is taken as the D call from the table, unchecked against the DNA. TRBV1 is shown as a pseudogene. This CDR3 is built from 15 residues. The CDR3 region has the DNA TGCACCAGCAGCCTCTTGGACAGGGCTGGAAACACCATATATTTT. Translating it yields CTSSLLDRAGNTIYF.

The gene calls are TRBV19 and TRBJ2-2; TRBD1 matches at 9 bases. Trimming took 4 bases from V and 1 from J; bases not matched to a gene: 4. The CDR3 runs to 16 residues. Germline CDR1 reads LNHDA; CDR2 reads SQIVND (reference sequence). CDR3 sequence: CASSTTGGWNTGELFF. In DNA, the CDR3 is TGTGCCAGTAGTACTACAGGGGGCTGGAACACCGGGGAGCTGTTTTTT.

The rearrangement links TRBV19 to TRBJ1-1; TRBD1 matches 8 bases. Germline V gives CDR1 LNHDA, CDR2 SQIVND (reference sequence). V gave up 1 base and J gave up 4 bases; unmatched junction bases: 14. CDR3 length: 18 residues. This chain's CDR3 is CASSIARTGPNRRTEAFF. In nucleotides, the CDR3 is TGTGCCAGTAGTATAGCTAGGACAGGGCCCAACCGGCGCACTGAAGCTTTCTTT.

CDR3: CASSLVGFGSQETQYF. Here the CDR3 DNA reads TGTGCCAGCAGCTTAGTCGGGTTCGGCAGCCAAGAGACCCAGTACTTC. This rearrangement joins TRBV7-2 to TRBJ2-5; D gene unclear. The CDR3 covers 16 residues. The V gene lost 1 base and the J gene lost 1 base, with 13 bases spanning the gap. Germline assignment: CDR1 SGHTA and CDR2 FQGNSA.

This chain connects TRBV19 to TRBJ2-3, with TRBD2 matching over 16 bases. Trimming cost V 5 bases and J 6 bases; bases outside gene matches: 5. Germline V gives CDR1 LNHDA, CDR2 SQIVND (reference sequence). The CDR3 has 16 residues. CDR3 protein: CASSQGLAGGPDTQYF. CDR3 sequence (DNA): TGTGCCAGTAGTCAGGGACTAGCGGGGGGGCCGGATACGCAGTATTTT. Filled out from reference TRBV19 and TRBJ2-3, the complete variable domain reads DGGITQSPKYLFRKEGQNVTLSCEQNLNHDAMYWYRQDPGQGLRLIYYSQIVNDFQKGDIAEGYSVSREKKESFPLTVTSAQKNPTAFYLCASSQGLAGGPDTQYFGPGTRLTVL.

The chain is built from TRBV12-3 or TRBV12-4 and TRBJ2-5, with D perhaps matching TRBD2 (6 bases). V was trimmed by 2 bases and J by 4 bases, leaving 8 bases between them. The CDR3 spans 13 residues. This chain's CDR3 is CASSLSGVETQYF. Written as DNA, the CDR3 is TGTGCCAGCAGTTTATCGGGGGTAGAGACCCAGTACTTC.

The chain couples TRBV5-6 to TRBJ1-1, with 7 bases identical to TRBD1. Germline V gives CDR1 SGHDT, CDR2 YYEEEE. The CDR3 length is 15 residues. V was pared by 5 bases and J by 0 bases, with 7 bases of the junction left unmatched. The CDR3 nucleotides are TGTGCCAGCAGTTTTGTCAGGGGGATGAACACTGAAGCTTTCTTT. As protein: CASSFVRGMNTEAFF.

The chain links TRBV28 to TRBJ1-5; D not certain. CDR3 length: 11 amino acids. The V and J ends lost 6 bases and 7 bases respectively, with 7 bases between them. Germline V gives CDR1 MDHEN, CDR2 SYDVKM. This chain's CDR3 is CASRGGQPQHF. CDR3 nucleotide sequence: TGTGCCAGCAGGGGAGGGCAGCCCCAGCATTTT.

The V and J genes are TRBV5-1 and TRBJ2-2; 10 bases agree with TRBD2. CDR1 is SGHRS and CDR2 is YFSETQ in the germline V gene. The ends lost 3 bases at V and 6 bases at J; junction bases unmatched: 2. The CDR3 runs 14 residues. CDR3 coding DNA: TGCGCCAGCAGCTCTAGCGGGAGCTCCGGGGAGCTGTTTTTT. Translating it yields CASSSSGSSGELFF. Full variable domain (rest looked up from reference TRBV5-1 and TRBJ2-2): KAGVTQTPRYLIKTRGQQVTLSCSPISGHRSVSWYQQTPGQGLQFLFEYFSETQRNKGNFPGRFSGRQFSNSRSEMNVSTLELGDSALYLCASSSSGSSGELFFGEGSRLTVL.

V and J are TRBV6-6 and TRBJ2-7, with 7 bases aligning to TRBD1. CDR1 is MNHNY, CDR2 SVGAGI, per germline (reference sequence). V was clipped by 5 bases and J by 2 bases; unmatched bases: 12. The CDR3 is made up of 16 amino acids. As DNA, the CDR3 is TGTGCCAGCAGTCCACAAACCGGGACAGTCACCTACGAGCAGTACTTC. It specifies CASSPQTGTVTYEQYF.

This clone showed up just a few times. The chain uses TRBV14 and TRBJ2-7; 12 bases map to TRBD1. The CDR3 has 16 residues. CDR1 is SGHDN, CDR2 FVKESK, per germline. Trimming removed 1 base from V and 6 bases from J; junction bases left unmatched: 7. The CDR3 protein is CASSQGPGTGGGEQYF. The CDR3 DNA is TGTGCCAGCAGCCAAGGACCCGGGACAGGGGGCGGCGAGCAGTACTTC.

A single count supports this clone. CDR3 in DNA: TGCGCCAGCAGCTTGGGGTTTCACTCCGAGACCCAGTACTTC. The encoded protein is CASSLGFHSETQYF. The V gene is TRBV5-1, the J gene TRBJ2-5; D unclear. CDR1 is SGHRS and CDR2 is YFSETQ in the germline V gene. Trimming shortened V by 0 bases and J by 5 bases, and 11 bases separated the two germline ends. The CDR3 runs 14 residues.

This clone appeared a few times. The CDR3 region is CASSYNGGSYQETQYF. The CDR3 DNA sequence: TGTGCCAGCAGTTACAATGGGGGGAGTTACCAAGAGACCCAGTACTTC. The V call is TRBV6-2 or TRBV6-3, the J call TRBJ2-5; TRBD2 is a possible D gene (6 bases). The V gene's germline CDR1 is MNHEY and CDR2 SVGEGT. This CDR3 comprises 16 residues. V was cut by 2 bases and J by 0 bases, with 13 bases left in between.

The CDR3 is CSASRQGLSNQPQHF. The CDR3, as DNA: TGCAGTGCTAGTAGGCAGGGTCTTAGCAATCAGCCCCAGCATTTT. This sequence joins TRBV20-1 and TRBJ1-5, with a weak D call TRBD1 (5 bases). CDR3 length: 15 residues. CDR1 and CDR2 from the germline V gene are DFQATT and SNEGSKA (reference sequence). V was cut by 3 bases and J by 0 bases, with 12 bases left in between.

J is TRBJ1-2 and V is TRBV5-1; tentatively, D is TRBD1 (6 bases). The length of the CDR3 is 14 residues. Trimming took off 0 bases at V and 5 bases at J, with 11 bases between the two ends. Germline CDR1 is SGHRS and CDR2 is YFSETQ. The CDR3 loop reads CASSLEQGTYGYTF. The CDR3 nucleotides read TGCGCCAGCAGCTTGGAGCAGGGGACATATGGCTACACCTTC.

This clone was seen once. The chain joins TRBV6-5 to TRBJ1-3, with D maybe TRBD1 (5 bases). Trimming removed 3 bases from V and 7 bases from J, with 13 bases in between. This CDR3 is 14 amino acids long. Germline-derived CDR1 and CDR2 are MNHEY and SVGAGI. CDR3 region: CASSYRGYRNTIYF. In DNA, the CDR3 is TGTGCCAGCAGTTATCGGGGGTATAGGAACACCATATATTTT.

The V gene is TRBV9, the J gene TRBJ2-3; no definite D call. V was clipped by 0 bases and J by 2 bases, with 7 bases between them. This CDR3 spans 14 amino acids. Germline lookup yields CDR1 SGDLS and CDR2 YYNGEE. CDR3 sequence reads: CASSVELDTDTQYF. The CDR3, as DNA: TGTGCCAGCAGCGTAGAGTTAGACACAGATACGCAGTATTTT.

This chain uses TRBV7-2 with TRBJ1-5; tentatively, D is TRBD1 (5 bases). V was trimmed by 0 bases and J by 2 bases, leaving 8 bases between them. This CDR3 has 15 amino acids. CDR1 SGHTA and CDR2 FQGNSA come from the germline V gene. CDR3 amino acids: CASSLAVGGNQPQHF. CDR3 nucleotide sequence: TGTGCCAGCAGCTTAGCGGTAGGGGGCAATCAGCCCCAGCATTTT.